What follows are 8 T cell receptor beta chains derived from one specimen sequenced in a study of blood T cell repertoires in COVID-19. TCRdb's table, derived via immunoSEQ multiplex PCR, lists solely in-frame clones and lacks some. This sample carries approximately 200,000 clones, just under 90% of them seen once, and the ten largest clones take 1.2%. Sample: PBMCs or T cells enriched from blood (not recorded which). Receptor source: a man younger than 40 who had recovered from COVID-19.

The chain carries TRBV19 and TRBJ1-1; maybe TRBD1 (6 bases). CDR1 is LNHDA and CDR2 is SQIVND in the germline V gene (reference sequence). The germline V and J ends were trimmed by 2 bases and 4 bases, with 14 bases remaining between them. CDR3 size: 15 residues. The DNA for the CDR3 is TGTGCCAGTAGTATAATGAGGGGGGGCGGCACTGAAGCTTTCTTT. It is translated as CASSIMRGGGTEAFF.

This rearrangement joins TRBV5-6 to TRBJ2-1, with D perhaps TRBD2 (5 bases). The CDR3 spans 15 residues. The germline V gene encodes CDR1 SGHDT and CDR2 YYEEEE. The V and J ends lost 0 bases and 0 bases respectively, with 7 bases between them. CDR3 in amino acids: CASSLGTSSYNEQFF. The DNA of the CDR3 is TGTGCCAGCAGCTTGGGAACTAGCTCCTACAATGAGCAGTTCTTC.

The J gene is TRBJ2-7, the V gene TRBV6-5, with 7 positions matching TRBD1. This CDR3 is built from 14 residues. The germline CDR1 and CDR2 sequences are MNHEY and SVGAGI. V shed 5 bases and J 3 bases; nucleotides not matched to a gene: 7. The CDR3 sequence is CASSPRGTYYEQYF. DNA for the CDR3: TGTGCCAGCAGTCCCAGGGGGACGTACTACGAGCAGTACTTC.

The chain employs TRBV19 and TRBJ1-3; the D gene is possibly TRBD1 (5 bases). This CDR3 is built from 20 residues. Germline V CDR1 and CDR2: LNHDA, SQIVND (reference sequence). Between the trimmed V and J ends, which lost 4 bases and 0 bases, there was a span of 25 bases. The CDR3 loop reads CASSTMGKAGLLRSGNTIYF. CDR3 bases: TGTGCCAGTAGTACAATGGGTAAGGCGGGACTTCTCCGCTCTGGAAACACCATATATTTT. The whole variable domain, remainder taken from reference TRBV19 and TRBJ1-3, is DGGITQSPKYLFRKEGQNVTLSCEQNLNHDAMYWYRQDPGQGLRLIYYSQIVNDFQKGDIAEGYSVSREKKESFPLTVTSAQKNPTAFYLCASSTMGKAGLLRSGNTIYFGEGSWLTVV.

The CDR3 sequence: CASSPGASGSSEQFF. CDR3 in DNA: TGTGCCAGCTCACCAGGGGCTAGCGGGAGTTCTGAGCAGTTCTTC. The rearrangement links TRBV18 to TRBJ2-1; 10 bases are a match to TRBD2. The V and J ends lost 2 bases and 9 bases, in that order; junction bases with no gene match: 7. Germline assignment: CDR1 KGHSH and CDR2 LQKENI. There are 15 residues in the CDR3. The full variable domain, completed using reference TRBV18 and TRBJ2-1, is NAGVMQNPRHLVRRRGQEARLRCSPMKGHSHVYWYRQLPEEGLKFMVYLQKENIIDESGMPKERFSAEFPKEGPSILRIQQVVRGDSAAYFCASSPGASGSSEQFFGPGTRLTVL.

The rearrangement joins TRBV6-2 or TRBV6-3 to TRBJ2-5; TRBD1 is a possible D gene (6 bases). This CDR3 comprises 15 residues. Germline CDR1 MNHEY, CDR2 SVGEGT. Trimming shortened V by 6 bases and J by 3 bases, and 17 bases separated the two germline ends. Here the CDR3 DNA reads TGTGCCAGCAGCACAGGGTCTGAAACCGAAGAGACCCAGTACTTC. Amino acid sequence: CASSTGSETEETQYF.

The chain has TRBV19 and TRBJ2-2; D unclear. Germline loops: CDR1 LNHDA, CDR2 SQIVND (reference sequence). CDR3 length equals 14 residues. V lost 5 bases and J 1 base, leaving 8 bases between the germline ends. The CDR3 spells CASSLSLNTGELFF. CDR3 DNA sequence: TGTGCCAGTAGTCTAAGTTTGAACACCGGGGAGCTGTTTTTT.

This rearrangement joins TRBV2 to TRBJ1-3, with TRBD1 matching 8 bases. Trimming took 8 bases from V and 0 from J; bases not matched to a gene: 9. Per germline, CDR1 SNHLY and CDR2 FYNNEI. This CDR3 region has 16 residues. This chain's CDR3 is CASDRGLGFSGNTIYF. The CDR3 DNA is TGTGCCAGCGACAGGGGACTTGGGTTCTCTGGAAACACCATATATTTT.